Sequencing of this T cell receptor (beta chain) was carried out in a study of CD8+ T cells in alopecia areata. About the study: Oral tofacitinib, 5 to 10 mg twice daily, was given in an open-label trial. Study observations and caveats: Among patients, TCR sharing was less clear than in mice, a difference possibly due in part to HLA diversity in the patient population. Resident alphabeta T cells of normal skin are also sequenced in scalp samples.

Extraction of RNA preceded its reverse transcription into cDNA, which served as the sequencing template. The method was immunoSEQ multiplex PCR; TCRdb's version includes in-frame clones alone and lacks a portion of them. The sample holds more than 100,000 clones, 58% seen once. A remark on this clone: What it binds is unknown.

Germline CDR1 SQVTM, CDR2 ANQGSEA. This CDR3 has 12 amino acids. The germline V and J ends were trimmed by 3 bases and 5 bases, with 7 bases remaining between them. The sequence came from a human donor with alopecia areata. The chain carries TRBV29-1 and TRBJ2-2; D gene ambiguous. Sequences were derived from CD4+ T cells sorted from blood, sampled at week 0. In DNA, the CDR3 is TGCAGCGTTGATCAGCGAACCGGGGAGCTGTTTTTT. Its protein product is CSVDQRTGELFF.